This T cell receptor beta chain is drawn from a study of blood T cell repertoires in COVID-19 (dated by TCRdb to the early 2020s). General notes on the study: Samples covering the acute and convalescent phases of COVID-19 were provided by collaborators in the United States, Italy and Spain. Sample metadata almost always included a de-identified subject ID, COVID-19 status, age in years and sex. The repertoires were released in a freely available public database intended as a resource for research on the immune response to SARS-CoV-2. The prospective study material was composed of cDNA or gDNA derived from T cells, B-cell-depleted T cells, or PBMCs. The dataset comprised deeply sampled blood TCRbeta repertoires from subjects exposed to, actively infected with, or recovered from COVID-19. The samples were drawn from two sources: the first 160 participants of the ongoing ImmuneRACE study, and 1,254 subjects contributed by 6 global collaborators. Where available, HLA class I and class II types were taken from metadata supplied by the sample provider and were not determined by assay-based typing.

Enrolling through a virtual design, the prospective study's participants ranged in age from roughly 18 to 100 years and lived across more than 20 United States geographic areas. In the prospective study, cohorts were assigned on the basis of participant-reported clinical history obtained from a screening survey and a study questionnaire. Exposed participants were defined as having been in contact with someone with a PCR-confirmed or clinician-diagnosed COVID-19 case within 2 weeks of study entry. Mobile phlebotomists in the prospective study collected whole blood, serum and a nasopharyngeal or oropharyngeal swab from every participant. Prospective study participants could optionally give additional blood draws and questionnaires over an approximately two-month period. Before DNA extraction, blood samples from the prospective study were shipped at room temperature or frozen. Taken from the germline V gene, the CDR1 and CDR2 loops are SGDLS and YYNGEE. There are 16 amino acids in the CDR3, from cysteine to phenylalanine inclusive. The only DNA kept is the CDR3, 48 bases in frame from the first base. Trimming takes 4 bases from V and 3 bases from J, and the germline ends sit 19 bases apart.

TCRbeta CDR3 regions were amplified from genomic DNA by means of the immunoSEQ Assay, a bias-controlled multiplex PCR. As for the original processing: The number of nucleated cells in each sample was estimated by amplification of reference gene primers within the assay. To quantify the absolute abundance of each unique TCRbeta CDR3 rearrangement, sequence reads were collapsed and filtered. Productive Simpson clonality was computed per sample as the square root of Simpson's diversity index over productive rearrangements. TCRdb provides this immuneACCESS table in a form limited to in-frame rearrangements. Some clones are lacking; in checked studies, under half of them reflect an unresolved V gene, and why the rest are absent is not known. V and J calls plus clone size are reproduced from that table; the DNA served to infer D and trimming. The sample table records a few hundred thousand clones; around 87% of these occur just once. About 16% of the sample is taken by the ten largest.

Overall study outcomes, separate from this receptor: The quantity of clinical and demographic metadata differed by source and by participant and was supplied without curation.

To note about this clone: Its cognate antigen has yet to be identified. Base qualities are not at hand, and no much larger clone is one base apart.

Sequenced input: PBMCs or T cells enriched from blood (not recorded which). The V and J genes are TRBV9 and TRBJ1-2, and possibly TRBD1, on 6 matching bases. This sequence originates from a man aged 25-45 years who had been exposed to COVID-19. CDR3 region: CASSTRRDIYDYGYTF. Here is the DNA: TGTGCCAGCAGCACACGTCGGGACATCTATGACTATGGCTACACCTTC. Extended through the reference TRBV9 and TRBJ1-2 proteins, this CDR3 yields the full variable domain: DSGVTQTPKHLITATGQRVTLRCSPRSGDLSVYWYQQSLDQGLQFLIQYYNGEERAKGNILERFSAQQFPDLHSELNLSSLELGDSALYFCASSTRRDIYDYGYTFGSGTRLTVV.